This passage covers 3 T cell receptor beta chains from one sample sequenced in a study of T cell clonality in common variable immunodeficiency. Produced via immunoSEQ multiplex PCR; TCRdb's table is partial and in-frame only. This sample shows 50,000 to 65,000 clones and no singletons; about 1.7% rests with the ten largest. Sequenced sample: peripheral blood mononuclear cells. These receptors all stem from a person aged 18-69 years in good health.

The table lists this clone with many counts. The read stops 3 residues short of the end of the CDR3; the missing end is completed from the germline J gene. The chain combines TRBV3-1 (or the pseudogene TRBV3-2) with TRBJ2-3; D is perhaps TRBD1 (7 bases). Between the trimmed V and J ends, which lost 4 bases and 4 bases, there was a span of 18 bases. The germline gives CDR1 LGHDT, CDR2 YNNKEL (reference sequence). CDR3 length equals 16 residues. Partial CDR3 DNA: TGTGCCAGCAGCCGAAACGCGGGACAGTCCGCAGATACG. Residues: CASSRNAGQSADT. The full CDR3 protein reads CASSRNAGQSADTQYF.

This clone was recorded at least ten times. The observed sequence ends 3 residues before the CDR3 terminus, with the missing tail filled in from the germline J gene. The chain links TRBV20-1 to TRBJ2-1; maybe TRBD2 (7 bases). Trimming cost V 6 bases and J 3 bases, with 27 bases left between them. The CDR3 runs 18 residues. The germline gives CDR1 DFQATT, CDR2 SNEGSKA (reference sequence). The CDR3 DNA, read in part, is TGCAGTGCACCGACGGGAGGTTCGCGGGACAATAACTACAATGAG. Its protein is CSAPTGGSRDNNYNE. The whole CDR3 region reads CSAPTGGSRDNNYNEQFF.

This clone has a count of ten or more. Read sequence stops 3 residues before the CDR3 end, and the germline J gene provides the missing end. The V gene is TRBV30, the J gene TRBJ1-2, with D possibly being TRBD1 (6 bases). Per germline, CDR1 GTSNPN and CDR2 SVGIG (reference sequence). This CDR3 has 13 residues. Between the trimmed V and J ends, which lost 4 bases and 2 bases, there was a span of 11 bases. CDR3 bases read: TGTGCCTGGACAGGGGCCACCAACTATGGC. Translating it yields CAWTGATNYG. The whole CDR3 protein is CAWTGATNYGYTF.